This TCR beta chain derives from a study of CD8+ T cells in alopecia areata. Study as a whole: For the treated group, dosing was oral tofacitinib at 5 to 10 mg twice daily. Affected scalp percentage gauged treated patients' severity.

The CDR3 consists of 18 residues. V was trimmed by 0 bases and J by 1 base, leaving 13 bases between them. The germline gives CDR1 SGHDN, CDR2 FVKESK. For this clone: Its antigen is unknown.

The treatment here: oral pan-JAK inhibitor, 5-10 mg twice daily. The study's findings and limits: Lesional scalp displayed greater clonality than normal scalp, most notably in alopecia totalis/universalis.

Extracted from the samples, RNA was reverse transcribed into cDNA to serve as the sequencing template. Measured with immunoSEQ multiplex PCR; TCRdb has only the in-frame clones, and not every one. This sample yields 200,000 or so clones, of which around two fifths are seen a single time; approximately 2.9% belongs to the top ten. Here the sequenced sample was CD4+ T cells sorted from blood, taken at approximately week 39, from a patient treated with tofacitinib. The clonotype originates from a human donor with alopecia areata. The genes are TRBV14 and TRBJ2-6, with a weak D call TRBD1 (6 bases). CDR3 amino acids: CASSQDSQRGSGANVLTF. CDR3 nucleotides: TGTGCCAGCAGCCAAGATAGTCAGAGGGGGTCTGGGGCCAACGTCCTGACTTTC.